This entry features one T cell receptor (beta chain) sequence. Its antigen is not known. There are 14 residues in the CDR3. V was trimmed by 2 bases and J by 4 bases, leaving 9 bases between them. From germline, CDR1 is MNHEY and CDR2 SVGAGI. With 60 Vbeta and 13 Jbeta primers, the PCR was carried out. Using immunoSEQ multiplex PCR, the repertoire was profiled, and TCRdb retains in-frame clones only, with some absent. The sample records about 250,000 clones, roughly 81% being singletons. The data are from a study of cytomegalovirus exposure and HLA in healthy donors. Regarding the study as a whole: Investigators reported fewer than 200 TCR beta chains as tied to cytomegalovirus. Per a prior analysis, the majority of TCR beta V segments were productive roughly 90% or roughly 30% of the time. It was taken for granted in presence/absence analyses that sequencing depth across donors was roughly uniform. As a later analysis showed, several of the most significant clusters appeared to be linked to common viral pathogens.

The sample taken for sequencing was PBMCs. The chain links TRBV6-5 to TRBJ2-1; unclear D gene. The source is a girl aged 2-10 years in good health and CMV-seronegative. This chain's CDR3 is CASSYRTDYNEQFF. The CDR3 DNA sequence: TGTGCCAGCAGTTACCGTACTGATTACAATGAGCAGTTCTTC.